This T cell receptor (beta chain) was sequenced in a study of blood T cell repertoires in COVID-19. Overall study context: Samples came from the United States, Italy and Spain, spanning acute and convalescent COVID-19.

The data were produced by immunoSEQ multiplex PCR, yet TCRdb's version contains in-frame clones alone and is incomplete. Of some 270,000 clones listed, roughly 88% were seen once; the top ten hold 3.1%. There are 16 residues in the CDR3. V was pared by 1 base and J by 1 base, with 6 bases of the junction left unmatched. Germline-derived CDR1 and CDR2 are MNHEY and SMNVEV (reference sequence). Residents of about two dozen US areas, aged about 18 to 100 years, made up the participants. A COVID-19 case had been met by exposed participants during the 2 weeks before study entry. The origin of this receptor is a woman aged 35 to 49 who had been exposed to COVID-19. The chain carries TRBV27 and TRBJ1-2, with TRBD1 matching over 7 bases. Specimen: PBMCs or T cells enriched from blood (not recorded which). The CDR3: CASSLFATGFNYGYTF. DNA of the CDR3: TGTGCCAGCAGTTTATTCGCGACAGGGTTTAACTATGGCTACACCTTC.